The rows below give T cell receptor beta chains drawn from one sample of a study of post-analysis software for immune sequencing data. TCRdb re-called the PCR reads with MiXCR, one entry per CDR3 protein. The data contain hundreds of thousands of distinct CDR3 sequences, approximately 59% of them singletons. Material for sequencing was blood. All receptors come from a girl aged 2 to 9 with multiple sclerosis. Each CDR3 is given with its conserved first and last residue. D genes are given only for firm matches. Clone size is shown for a subset of rows, as once, few, many or a class of expanded clone.

clone size	V gene	D gene	J gene	CDR3 DNA	CDR3 protein
few	TRBV6-6	TRBD2	TRBJ2-1	TGTGCCAGCAGCTCGCGGGGGGGCCTAGGTGAGCAGTTCTTC	CASSSRGGLGEQFF
NA	TRBV6-5	TRBD2	TRBJ2-5	TGTGCCAGCAGTTACTCGAGAAGCGGGGGATCAGAGACCCAGTACTTC	CASSYSRSGGSETQYF
NA	TRBV5-1	TRBD2	TRBJ2-1	TGCGCCAGCAGGGTGGGACTAGCGCGGAATGAGCAGTTCTTC	CASRVGLARNEQFF
few	TRBV6-2/TRBV6-3	NA	TRBJ2-1	TGTGCCAGCAGTTACCGCGCTAGCCTGGATGAGCAGTTCTTC	CASSYRASLDEQFF
few	TRBV9	NA	TRBJ2-1	TGTGCCACCAGGGACCCGGGGTACAATGAGCAGTTCTTC	CATRDPGYNEQFF
NA	TRBV29-1	NA	TRBJ1-2	TGCAGCGTTCTATGGGGAAACCCGGTTCGGCGCTACACCTTC	CSVLWGNPVRRYTF
NA	TRBV7-9	NA	TRBJ2-7	TGTGCCAGCAGCTTACTCGGTTGGCGGGACAGCTCCTACAAGCAGTACTTC	CASSLLGWRDSSYKQYF
NA	TRBV12-3/TRBV12-4	NA	TRBJ2-1	TGTGCCAGCACCCCTCTTTCCTACAATGAGCGGTTCTTC	CASTPLSYNERFF
NA	TRBV7-2	TRBD1	TRBJ1-6	TGTGCCAGCAGCGAATACCAGGGGGGCAATTCACCCCTCCACTTT	CASSEYQGGNSPLHF
NA	TRBV11-2	TRBD1	TRBJ2-7	TGTGCCAGCAGATCCCCGCGACAGGGGTATCCGTACGAGCAGTACTTC	CASRSPRQGYPYEQYF
NA	TRBV27	NA	TRBJ2-5	TGTGCCAGCAGTTTATCAGGGTACGAGACCCAGTACTTC	CASSLSGYETQYF
few	TRBV7-3	NA	TRBJ2-7	TGTGCCAGCAGCGCATGGGGGGAGACCTCCTACGAGCAGTACTTC	CASSAWGETSYEQYF
NA	TRBV12-3/TRBV12-4	TRBD2	TRBJ2-3	TGTGCCAGCAGTTTAGAAGCGGGACGTACGCAGTATTTT	CASSLEAGRTQYF
NA	TRBV29-1	TRBD1	TRBJ2-1	TGCAGCCTCACCGCCCGGGACAGGGGGTACAATGAGCAGTTCTTC	CSLTARDRGYNEQFF
NA	TRBV5-1	TRBD2	TRBJ2-7	TGCGCCAGCAGCCCCAGATGGGCTAGCGGGACCATCTCCTACGAGCAGTACTTC	CASSPRWASGTISYEQYF
NA	TRBV20-1	NA	TRBJ2-7	TGCAGTGCTAGAGGTGAATGGCCCTACGAGCAGTACTTC	CSARGEWPYEQYF
NA	TRBV12-3/TRBV12-4	NA	TRBJ2-1	TGTGCCAGCAGTATGACAGATGGATTCCCCTACAATGAGCAGTTCTTC	CASSMTDGFPYNEQFF
NA	TRBV3-1	NA	TRBJ2-5	TGTGCCAGCAGCCGAACCTTCGGCGTCGTGGAGACCCAGTACTTC	CASSRTFGVVETQYF
once	TRBV7-6	TRBD1	TRBJ1-2	TGTGCCAGCAGCCCAGAAGTAGACGGGACAGATGGCTACACCTTC	CASSPEVDGTDGYTF
NA	TRBV7-6	TRBD1	TRBJ2-7	TGTGCCAGCAGCTTTAGACAGGGGCCATCTGAGCAGTACTTC	CASSFRQGPSEQYF
NA	TRBV11-2	TRBD1	TRBJ2-1	TGTGCCAGCAGCCGACAGGGGGCAAATGAGCAGTTCTTC	CASSRQGANEQFF
few	TRBV7-9	NA	TRBJ1-5	TGTGCCAGCAGCTTATTTGGGGGCTCGGATCAGCCCCAGCATTTT	CASSLFGGSDQPQHF
NA	TRBV7-9	NA	TRBJ2-7	TGTGCCAGCAGCTTAGATGTCCTCTACGAGCAGTACTTC	CASSLDVLYEQYF
NA	TRBV5-1	NA	TRBJ1-6	TGCGCCAGCAGCTTGCAGGGATATTCACCCCTCCACTTT	CASSLQGYSPLHF
once	TRBV9	TRBD2	TRBJ2-7	TGTGCCAGCAGCGTAATGCCTCAGTTGGAGCGGGGGGCCTACAATGAGCAGTACTTC	CASSVMPQLERGAYNEQYF
NA	TRBV20-1	NA	TRBJ2-7	TGCAGTGCTAGTCCCAGGCGAACCTACGAGCAGTACTTC	CSASPRRTYEQYF
NA	TRBV4-1	NA	TRBJ2-7	TGCGCCAGCAGCCAAGGATCGGCAGGGATGCACGAGCAGTACTTC	CASSQGSAGMHEQYF
NA	TRBV12-3/TRBV12-4	TRBD2	TRBJ2-1	TGTGCCAGCAGTTTAGTACCTTTAGCGGGGGGTACCGATGAGCAGTTCTTC	CASSLVPLAGGTDEQFF
NA	TRBV21-1	NA	TRBJ1-2	TGTGCCAGCAGCACCAGCGTAACAGGGAACTCTGGCTACACCTTC	CASSTSVTGNSGYTF
NA	TRBV28	NA	TRBJ2-5	TGTGCCAGCAATGTTCCAGGGTCTGAATCCAGGGAGACCCAGTACTTC	CASNVPGSESRETQYF
NA	TRBV5-6	TRBD2	TRBJ2-1	TGTGCCAGCAGCTTGCCGGGGAGGGCCTTACCCAACAATGAGCAGTTCTTC	CASSLPGRALPNNEQFF
NA	TRBV28	TRBD2	TRBJ2-3	TGTGCTAGCATGGGCTTCGGGGGGTTGAGCACAGATACGCAGTATTTT	CASMGFGGLSTDTQYF
few	TRBV25-1	NA	TRBJ2-1	TGTGCCAGCAGTGACTTGATCGACTACAATGAGCAGTTCTTC	CASSDLIDYNEQFF
once	TRBV11-2	NA	TRBJ1-2	TGTGCCAGCAGCTTACTTCCAGAGTCGGGCTTGGGCTACACCTTC	CASSLLPESGLGYTF
NA	TRBV15	NA	TRBJ2-5	TGTGCCACCAGCAGGGGCGGCCCCCAAGAGACCCAGTACTTC	CATSRGGPQETQYF
NA	TRBV9	TRBD1	TRBJ1-4	TGTGCCAGCAGCGGTCGCAGGGGGGATCGGACTAATGAAAAACTGTTTTTT	CASSGRRGDRTNEKLFF
NA	TRBV2	NA	TRBJ2-1	TGTGCCAGTGAGGGGCTGTTCAATGAGCAGTTCTTC	CASEGLFNEQFF
NA	TRBV7-2	TRBD2	TRBJ2-5	TGTGCCAGCAGCGCCTTAGCGGGGGGGCCCAGGACCCAGTACTTC	CASSALAGGPRTQYF
NA	TRBV29-1	TRBD1	TRBJ1-2	TGCAGCGTCGAGCGAGGGGGCGTCTATGGCTACACCTTC	CSVERGGVYGYTF
few	TRBV20-1	TRBD2	TRBJ2-3	TGCAGTGCTAGGGGACTAGCGGGTAAACAAGATACGCAGTATTTT	CSARGLAGKQDTQYF
NA	TRBV7-9	TRBD1	TRBJ2-1	TGTGCCAGCAGCCAACCGGGACAGGGGGCAGGGGGAGTGAACTACAATGAGCAGTTCTTC	CASSQPGQGAGGVNYNEQFF
few	TRBV20-1	NA	TRBJ2-5	TGCAGTGCTAGAGACGGGGGCCAAGAGACCCAGTACTTC	CSARDGGQETQYF
NA	TRBV19	NA	TRBJ1-2	TGTGCCAGTACCCGGGCAGGGTCTTATGGCTACACCTTC	CASTRAGSYGYTF
NA	TRBV29-1	NA	TRBJ2-1	TGCAGCGTTGGGCGGGACAGCAATGAGCAGTTCTTC	CSVGRDSNEQFF
few	TRBV29-1	NA	TRBJ2-1	TGCAGCGTTGAGCGGGACACCTACAATGAGCAGTTCTTC	CSVERDTYNEQFF
NA	TRBV20-1	NA	TRBJ2-7	TGCAGTGCTAGTTTCAGGAGTGGCTACGAGCAGTACTTC	CSASFRSGYEQYF
few	TRBV20-1	NA	TRBJ2-7	TGCAGTGTTCGAATAGTCGACGAGCAGTACTTC	CSVRIVDEQYF
few	TRBV5-1	NA	TRBJ1-3	TGCGCCAGCAGCTTGGCCAGCTCTGGAAACACCATATATTTT	CASSLASSGNTIYF
NA	TRBV27	NA	TRBJ1-5	TGTGCCAGCAGTTGGGCGGGGGATCAGCCCCAGCATTTT	CASSWAGDQPQHF
NA	TRBV5-1	TRBD1	TRBJ2-7	TGCGCCAGCAGCGGGACCGGGACAGGGACCTACGAGCAGTACTTC	CASSGTGTGTYEQYF
NA	TRBV29-1	TRBD2	TRBJ2-7	TGCAGCGTTGAGCGGGAGGGCAACGAGCAGTACTTC	CSVEREGNEQYF
NA	TRBV12-3/TRBV12-4	NA	TRBJ1-2	TGTGCCAGCAGCCCGCCAGAGAACTATGGCTACACCTTC	CASSPPENYGYTF
NA	TRBV10-3	NA	TRBJ2-5	TGTGCCATCAGTGAGTCGGGGAAACCAGAGACCCAGTACTTC	CAISESGKPETQYF
NA	TRBV29-1	TRBD2	TRBJ2-3	TGCAGCGTTGAGGGGACTAGCTGGGTCCCTGATACGCAGTATTTT	CSVEGTSWVPDTQYF
few	TRBV12-3/TRBV12-4	NA	TRBJ1-6	TGTGCCAGCAGTGGGAATTCACCCCTCCACTTT	CASSGNSPLHF